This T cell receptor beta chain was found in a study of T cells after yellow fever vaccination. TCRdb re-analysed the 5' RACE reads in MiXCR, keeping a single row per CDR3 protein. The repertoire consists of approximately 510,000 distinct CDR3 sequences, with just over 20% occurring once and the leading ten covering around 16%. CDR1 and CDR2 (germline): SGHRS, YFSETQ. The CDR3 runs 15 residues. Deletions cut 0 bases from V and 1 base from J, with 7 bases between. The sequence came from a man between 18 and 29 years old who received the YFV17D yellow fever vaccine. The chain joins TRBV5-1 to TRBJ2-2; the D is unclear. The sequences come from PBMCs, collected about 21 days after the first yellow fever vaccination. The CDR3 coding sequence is TGCGCCAGCAGCTTGGGACCACTGAACACCGGGGAGCTGTTTTTT. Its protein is CASSLGPLNTGELFF.